Below, 32 T cell receptor beta chains from the same sample are listed, as sequenced in a study of cytomegalovirus exposure and HLA in healthy donors. The PCR contained 60 Vbeta and 13 Jbeta primers. Assay used: immunoSEQ multiplex PCR; TCRdb lists only in-frame clones, some missing. Of 40,000 to 45,000 clones listed, about 90% were seen once; the top ten hold roughly 8%. The specimen sequenced was PBMCs. Receptor source: a woman aged 40 to 49 in good health and CMV-seropositive.

V and J are TRBV30 and TRBJ1-1; D remains unclear. The CDR3 extends over 13 amino acids. Trimming shortened V by 2 bases and J by 0 bases, and 7 bases separated the two germline ends. Germline values: CDR1 GTSNPN, CDR2 SVGIG (reference sequence). The CDR3 spells CAWSSGMNTEAFF. In DNA form, the CDR3 reads TGTGCCTGGAGTTCCGGGATGAACACTGAAGCTTTCTTT. Combining the CDR3 with reference TRBV30 and TRBJ1-1 gives the whole variable domain SQTIHQWPATLVQPVGSPLSLECTVEGTSNPNLYWYRQAAGRGLQLLFYSVGIGQISSEVPQNLSASRPQDRQFILSSKKLLLSDSGFYLCAWSSGMNTEAFFGQGTRLTVV.

This clone was seen only once. This rearrangement joins TRBV18 to TRBJ1-6; 7 bases match TRBD1. V lost 3 bases to trimming and J lost 2 bases; unmatched junction nucleotides: 4. The CDR3 has 16 amino acids. Germline CDR1 reads KGHSH; CDR2 reads LQKENI. CDR3 nucleotides: TGTGCCAGCTCACCTACAGGGGCTGCCTATAATTCACCCCTCCACTTT. Amino acid sequence: CASSPTGAAYNSPLHF.

J is TRBJ1-2 and V is TRBV9, with D possibly matching TRBD1 (6 bases). CDR1 and CDR2 from the germline V gene are SGDLS and YYNGEE. Trimming stripped 4 bases from V and 4 bases from J, with 11 bases between. This CDR3 contains 13 residues. The CDR3 DNA sequence: TGTGCCAGCAGCACCCAGGGGCTCTATGGCTACACCTTC. As protein: CASSTQGLYGYTF.

This chain links TRBV2 with TRBJ1-2; 7 bases are a match to TRBD1. Trimming cost V 5 bases and J 6 bases; bases outside gene matches: 12. This CDR3 is built from 15 residues. Germline lookup yields CDR1 SNHLY and CDR2 FYNNEI. CDR3 bases: TGTGCCAGCAGTCGAACCGCACAGGGGCGGAATGGCTACACCTTC. It codes for CASSRTAQGRNGYTF.

The chain joins TRBV7-9 to TRBJ1-1; D is unresolved. Germline values: CDR1 SEHNR, CDR2 FQNEAQ (reference sequence). V lost 4 bases, J lost 8 bases, and 14 bases lay in between. The CDR3 consists of 13 residues. CDR3: CASSSDKLEEAFF. CDR3 DNA sequence: TGTGCCAGCAGCTCTGACAAATTAGAAGAAGCTTTCTTT.

Points on this clone: Mismatch with germline at one junction end may stem from a read error. The V gene is TRBV7-9, the J gene TRBJ2-7; D possibly corresponds to TRBD1 (7 bases). The germline V gene encodes CDR1 SEHNR and CDR2 FQNEAQ (reference sequence). There are 13 residues in the CDR3. The CDR3 region is CSSSPGGGYEQYF. CDR3 DNA sequence: TGTTCCAGCAGCCCAGGGGGAGGCTACGAGCAGTACTTC. Drawing the rest from reference TRBV7-9 and TRBJ2-7, the complete variable domain is DTGVSQNPRHKITKRGQNVTFRCDPISEHNRLYWYRQTLGQGPEFLTYFQNEAQLEKSRLLSDRFSAERPKGSFSTLEIQRTEQGDSAMYLCSSSPGGGYEQYFGPGTRLTVT.

J is TRBJ1-2 and V is TRBV6-5, with D tentatively TRBD1 (5 bases). This CDR3 contains 15 residues. V lost 0 bases and J lost 8, with 16 bases in between. Germline V lookup: CDR1 MNHEY, CDR2 SVGAGI. DNA for the CDR3: TGTGCCAGCAGTTACTCAGGGAGGGGCGGCCTCGGCTACACCTTC. This sequence encodes CASSYSGRGGLGYTF.

The J gene is TRBJ2-7, the V gene TRBV2; 8 bases align to TRBD1. CDR3 length equals 12 residues. The germline gives CDR1 SNHLY, CDR2 FYNNEI. V dropped 6 bases and J dropped 6; count of bases not matched to a gene: 4. DNA of the CDR3: TGTGCCAGCAGAGACACAGGGGGCGAGCAGTACTTC. This encodes CASRDTGGEQYF.

Remarks on this clone: Other DNA variants within this sample encode the same CDR3. The chain couples TRBV11-2 to TRBJ2-5, with 9 bases that match TRBD1. The CDR3 is 15 residues long. Germline loops: CDR1 SGHAT, CDR2 FQNNGV. J lost 2 bases, V lost 3 bases, and 4 bases had no gene match. The CDR3 sequence: CASSLGDRDQETQYF. In DNA form, the CDR3 reads TGTGCCAGCAGCTTGGGGGACAGGGATCAAGAGACCCAGTACTTC.

This clone appeared a few times. The V and J genes are TRBV6-1 and TRBJ1-2; TRBD1 might be the D (5 bases). The CDR3 extends over 12 amino acids. Germline-derived CDR1 and CDR2 are MNHNS and SASEGT. Trimming removed 6 bases from V and 6 bases from J, with 11 bases in between. The CDR3, as DNA: TGTGCCAGCAGCCCGGGGGGGGATGGCTACACCTTC. Translation: CASSPGGDGYTF.

V is TRBV29-1 and J is TRBJ2-1, with a tentative D call TRBD1 (5 bases). The ends were cut back, 6 bases at V and 4 bases at J, with 7 bases in the middle. The CDR3 has 11 amino acids. Germline-derived CDR1 and CDR2 are SQVTM and ANQGSEA. CDR3 loop: CSVRQYNEQFF. The CDR3 DNA sequence: TGCAGCGTCAGACAGTACAATGAGCAGTTCTTC.

The chain has TRBV12-5 and TRBJ1-1, with unresolved D. The V and J ends lost 1 base and 7 bases respectively, with 7 bases between them. CDR1 is LGHNT, CDR2 FRNRAP, per germline. CDR3 size: 12 residues. CDR3 coding DNA: TGTGCTAGTGGTTTGGGCCAGCGTGAAGCTTTCTTT. Encoded protein: CASGLGQREAFF.

This clone appeared a few times. This chain links TRBV7-9 with TRBJ2-1; D perhaps matches TRBD1 (6 bases). Trimming shortened V by 6 bases and J by 3 bases, and 15 bases separated the two germline ends. Germline V gene data show CDR1 as SEHNR and CDR2 as FQNEAQ (reference sequence). The length of the CDR3 is 15 residues. The CDR3 DNA sequence: TGTGCCAGCAGTGGGACACCGTTCATCTACAATGAGCAGTTCTTC. Translating it yields CASSGTPFIYNEQFF.

This clone has just one count. The chain links TRBV5-4 to TRBJ1-1, with 8 bases matching TRBD1. This CDR3 spans 14 amino acids. The germline V gene encodes CDR1 SGHNT and CDR2 YYREEE (reference sequence). V lost 0 bases to trimming and J lost 6 bases; unmatched junction nucleotides: 4. CDR3 protein: CASSLEDRVPEAFF. The CDR3 coding sequence is TGTGCCAGCAGCTTGGAGGACAGGGTGCCTGAAGCTTTCTTT.

The chain couples TRBV18 to TRBJ2-7; 8 bases agree with TRBD1. Germline CDR1 is KGHSH and CDR2 is LQKENI. The CDR3 is 14 residues long. J gave up 2 bases and V 6 bases, and 6 bases lay outside the gene matches. Here the CDR3 reads CASSRDRMTYEQYF. Written as DNA, the CDR3 is TGTGCCAGCTCCCGGGACAGGATGACCTACGAGCAGTACTTC.

The chain carries TRBV6-1 and TRBJ1-2; TRBD1 matches at 7 bases. The CDR3 runs 14 residues. V lost 5 bases, J lost 3 bases, and 6 bases stayed unmatched. Germline V gene lookup returns CDR1 MNHNS and CDR2 SASEGT. In DNA form, the CDR3 reads TGTGCCAGCAGTCGTAACAGGGGTGACTATGGCTACACCTTC. Translation: CASSRNRGDYGYTF.

The chain links TRBV19 to TRBJ1-5, with 9 positions matching TRBD1. The CDR3 has 16 amino acids. Germline CDR1 reads LNHDA; CDR2 reads SQIVND (reference sequence). V was clipped by 5 bases and J by 3 bases; unmatched bases: 8. The CDR3, as DNA: TGTGCCAGTAGTCCGACAGGGGGTGGTTACAATCAGCCCCAGCATTTT. Residues: CASSPTGGGYNQPQHF. The full variable domain, with the rest looked up from reference TRBV19 and TRBJ1-5, is DGGITQSPKYLFRKEGQNVTLSCEQNLNHDAMYWYRQDPGQGLRLIYYSQIVNDFQKGDIAEGYSVSREKKESFPLTVTSAQKNPTAFYLCASSPTGGGYNQPQHFGDGTRLSIL.

CDR3 loop: CASSTDKPQHF. Written as DNA, the CDR3 is TGTGCCAGCAGCACGGACAAGCCCCAGCATTTT. This chain joins TRBV7-8 and TRBJ1-5; weak D call: TRBD1 (5 bases). Germline-derived CDR1 and CDR2 are SGHVS and FQNEAQ. The CDR3 covers 11 residues. V lost 5 bases and J 8 bases, leaving 7 bases between the germline ends.

V is TRBV5-4 and J is TRBJ1-6, with D possibly TRBD1 on 5 matching bases. Germline-derived CDR1 and CDR2 are SGHNT and YYREEE (reference sequence). Trimming removed 3 bases at V and 4 bases at J, with 14 bases between. The CDR3 consists of 16 residues. This CDR3 is CASSSLGGDYNSPLHF. The CDR3 DNA follows: TGTGCCAGCAGCTCGTTAGGAGGGGATTATAATTCACCCCTCCACTTT.

The V and J genes are TRBV7-2 and TRBJ2-2, with D possibly TRBD1 on 5 matching bases. CDR3 size: 15 residues. Between the trimmed V and J ends, which lost 5 bases and 6 bases, there was a span of 16 bases. Per the germline V gene, CDR1 is SGHTA and CDR2 is FQGNSA. The CDR3 DNA reads TGTGCCAGCAGCCCCGGCGCAGGGCCCGCCGGGGAGCTGTTTTTT. It translates to CASSPGAGPAGELFF.

The chain has TRBV5-4 and TRBJ2-5; 9 bases line up with TRBD2. Germline lookup yields CDR1 SGHNT and CDR2 YYREEE (reference sequence). The CDR3 spans 15 residues. The J segment lost 5 bases and the V segment lost 1 base, leaving 6 bases of the junction unmatched. In nucleotides, the CDR3 is TGTGCCAGCAGCTTGATCGCGGGGGGGCATGAGACCCAGTACTTC. Encoded protein: CASSLIAGGHETQYF.

The chain employs TRBV5-1 and TRBJ2-5; perhaps TRBD1 as D (5 bases). The CDR3 extends over 16 amino acids. V lost 4 bases to trimming and J lost 1 base, with 17 bases between them. In germline, CDR1 is SGHRS, CDR2 YFSETQ. This CDR3 is CASSRSGWGTQETQYF. Written as DNA, the CDR3 is TGCGCCAGCAGCCGTTCAGGGTGGGGCACCCAAGAGACCCAGTACTTC.

The chain employs TRBV28 and TRBJ2-1; tentative D call: TRBD2 (6 bases). This CDR3 contains 12 residues. Germline lookup yields CDR1 MDHEN and CDR2 SYDVKM. Trimming removed 7 bases from V and 12 bases from J, with 16 bases in between. CDR3 in DNA: TGTGCCAGCACCTCTACGGGAGACCGGCAGTTCTTC. Its protein is CASTSTGDRQFF.

This chain joins TRBV2 and TRBJ1-5, with 7 bases identical to TRBD1. V gave up 1 base and J gave up 2 bases; unmatched junction bases: 5. The CDR3 loop spans 16 amino acids. Germline-derived CDR1 and CDR2 are SNHLY and FYNNEI. In nucleotides, the CDR3 is TGTGCCAGCAGTGAAGGAGAGAGGGGGCGCAATCAGCCCCAGCATTTT. It codes for CASSEGERGRNQPQHF.

CDR3 nucleotide sequence: TGTGCCAGCAGTGAAGCGCAGTTCGCGACAACGAACACTGAAGCTTTCTTT. As protein: CASSEAQFATTNTEAFF. The rearrangement joins TRBV6-1 to TRBJ1-1; D is unclear. The CDR3 extends over 17 amino acids. Germline V lookup: CDR1 MNHNS, CDR2 SASEGT. V was shortened by 0 bases and J by 1 base, with 15 bases between the two germline ends.

V usage is TRBV11-1 and J usage is TRBJ2-5; D unresolved. Germline-derived CDR1 and CDR2 are SGHAT and FQDESV (reference sequence). The CDR3 runs to 13 residues. V was trimmed by 2 bases and J by 5 bases, leaving 9 bases between them. CDR3 sequence reads: CASSLSLRETQYF. For the CDR3, the DNA is TGTGCCAGCAGCTTAAGTCTCCGGGAGACCCAGTACTTC.

The chain recombines TRBV18 with TRBJ2-5, with D hard to call. V lost 0 bases to trimming and J lost 2 bases, with 22 bases between them. Germline V gives CDR1 KGHSH, CDR2 LQKENI. This CDR3 is built from 19 residues. The CDR3 is CASSPPSAPVWSKQETQYF. The CDR3 nucleotides are TGTGCCAGCTCACCACCGTCGGCCCCCGTTTGGAGCAAACAAGAGACCCAGTACTTC.

This clone was recorded a few times. The rearrangement joins TRBV30 to TRBJ1-5, with D perhaps TRBD1 (6 bases). Per germline, CDR1 GTSNPN and CDR2 SVGIG (reference sequence). Trimming pared 2 bases from V and 4 bases from J, leaving 9 bases between. The CDR3 loop spans 13 amino acids. CDR3 nucleotides: TGTGCCTGGAGTAACAGGGAGAATCAGCCCCAGCATTTT. Residues: CAWSNRENQPQHF.

The chain couples TRBV27 to TRBJ1-2; D gene ambiguous. Trimming removed 0 bases from V and 2 bases from J, with 4 bases in between. This CDR3 region has 13 residues. From germline, CDR1 is MNHEY and CDR2 SMNVEV (reference sequence). DNA for the CDR3: TGTGCCAGCAGTTTATCTAGCAACTATGGCTACACCTTC. As protein: CASSLSSNYGYTF.

V gene TRBV27 combines with J gene TRBJ2-7; D is unresolved. V gave up 5 bases and J gave up 5 bases, with 13 bases separating them. Germline CDR1 is MNHEY and CDR2 is SMNVEV (reference sequence). The CDR3 consists of 13 residues. CDR3 DNA sequence: TGTGCCAGCAGTACCCTACCGGTCCACGAGCAGTACTTC. Residues: CASSTLPVHEQYF.

Details on this clone: One junction end does not reproduce the germline sequence, and a read error may be involved. This chain links TRBV7-9 with TRBJ2-2, with a weak D call TRBD1 (6 bases). Germline V gene sequence: CDR1 SEHNR, CDR2 FQNEAQ (reference sequence). The CDR3 extends over 15 amino acids. As DNA, the CDR3 is TGTTCCAGCAGCTTACACACAGGGAGTCCCGGGGAGCTGTTTTTT. Its protein product is CSSSLHTGSPGELFF.

In its sample, this clone was seen a few times. This CDR3 is CASSLGAGQRGETQYF. The CDR3 DNA follows: TGTGCCAGCAGCTTAGGTGCGGGACAGCGAGGGGAGACCCAGTACTTC. The rearrangement links TRBV7-9 to TRBJ2-5, with a weak D call TRBD1 (7 bases). The germline V gene has CDR1 SEHNR and CDR2 FQNEAQ (reference sequence). V gave up 1 base and J gave up 5 bases, with 17 bases separating them. This CDR3 contains 16 residues. Variable domain in full (rest from reference TRBV7-9 and TRBJ2-5): DTGVSQNPRHKITKRGQNVTFRCDPISEHNRLYWYRQTLGQGPEFLTYFQNEAQLEKSRLLSDRFSAERPKGSFSTLEIQRTEQGDSAMYLCASSLGAGQRGETQYFGPGTRLLVL.